These T cell receptor beta chains were read from a single sample in a study of blood T cell repertoires in COVID-19. This table comes from immunoSEQ multiplex PCR, and its TCRdb copy is limited to in-frame clones, with some not included. In the table there are around 480,000 clones, about 85% of which are singletons. Material for sequencing was PBMCs or T cells enriched from blood (not recorded which). The source is a woman aged 18-30 years who had recovered from COVID-19. CDR3s leave out the opening cysteine and the closing phenylalanine or tryptophan. D genes are given only for firm matches.

TRBJ1-4	.	TRBV12-2	ASRSVEGAWEKLF
TRBJ1-1	TRBD1	TRBV4-1	ASSQETGGRDTEAF
TRBJ2-1	.	TRBV6-5	ASSERLSEQF
TRBJ2-7	.	TRBV5-6	ASSLAAYEQY
TRBJ1-2	.	TRBV7-9	ASSGLRSYLQGGYGYT
TRBJ2-5	.	TRBV2	ASSPAGEGPTQY
TRBJ1-2	TRBD1	TRBV25-1	ASSGGMDYGYT
TRBJ2-7	.	TRBV3-1/TRBV3-2	ASSPFPGYEQY
TRBJ1-2	TRBD1	TRBV6-1	ASSEFGTGYGYT
TRBJ2-2	.	TRBV3-1/TRBV3-2	ASSHRANTGELF
TRBJ2-7	TRBD1	TRBV25-1	ASSEYRGVHEQY
TRBJ2-1	.	TRBV7-7	ASSLMRGDNEQF
TRBJ1-3	TRBD1	TRBV11-2	ASSFRGQAGNTIY
TRBJ2-7	.	TRBV2	ASSEALQGSHEQY
TRBJ2-2	.	TRBV13	ASSSYTGELF
TRBJ2-2	.	TRBV7-2	ASSLRGAYTGELF
TRBJ2-3	.	TRBV2	ASSERVVAGGAEY
TRBJ1-6	.	TRBV6-5	ASGRGGNSPLH
TRBJ1-1	TRBD1	TRBV6-5	AIETGRGPEAF
TRBJ2-5	TRBD2	TRBV13	ASSIQRGGRETQY
TRBJ1-5	.	TRBV4-1	ASSQMGRAPHQPQH
TRBJ1-3	.	TRBV7-2	ASSLADSGNTIY
TRBJ1-1	.	TRBV25-1	ASSEQAGPTEAF
TRBJ1-6	TRBD1	TRBV28	ASRNRDRGTSPLH
TRBJ1-2	TRBD1	TRBV9	ASSPPTGQGYGYT
TRBJ2-2	.	TRBV7-9	AIGLAGGNTGELF
TRBJ2-6	.	TRBV27	ASSLGRGSGANVLT
TRBJ1-2	.	TRBV2	ASKTGGGTGYT
TRBJ2-7	.	TRBV6-1	ASSESGLLSSYEQY
TRBJ2-1	TRBD1	TRBV15	ATSIEQGSNEQF
TRBJ2-2	TRBD1	TRBV6-5	ASSYPRTGNTGELF
TRBJ2-7	TRBD1	TRBV11-2	ASSSPDRGPEQY
TRBJ1-4	TRBD1	TRBV30	AWSSKGTGDEKLF
TRBJ2-3	TRBD2	TRBV12-5	ASGAGGLRLTDTQY
TRBJ1-2	TRBD1	TRBV27	ASSFADRGGYT
TRBJ2-3	TRBD2	TRBV7-6	ASSPKVTRGGQDTQY
TRBJ1-6	.	TRBV7-8	ASTLGGGNSPLH
TRBJ2-2	.	TRBV19	ASSTNRKPGELF
TRBJ2-3	.	TRBV28	ASSPPHRGTDTQY
TRBJ1-2	TRBD1	TRBV29-1	SVDREGYGYT
TRBJ1-2	.	TRBV6-5	ATIRGGGYT
TRBJ1-2	.	TRBV7-8	ASSLNAGASYGYT
TRBJ2-5	.	TRBV30	AWAGGGSRGETQY
TRBJ1-2	.	TRBV7-2	ASSLWAGQSSYGYT
TRBJ1-2	.	TRBV14	ASSQDRDYGYT
TRBJ1-2	TRBD1	TRBV11-2	ASSAIRQGDNYGYT
TRBJ1-2	TRBD1	TRBV28	ASSRTGAYGYT
TRBJ1-2	TRBD1	TRBV15	ATSLKLTGTGYGYT
TRBJ2-4	.	TRBV21-1	ASSTRGTNRNIQY
TRBJ1-3	.	TRBV5-8	ASSLGSSSGNTIY
TRBJ2-7	.	TRBV5-1	ASSSNRQGEQY
TRBJ2-7	.	TRBV6-5	ASSPGQGGGEQY
TRBJ2-1	TRBD2	TRBV5-1	ASSLGAGGRNEQF
TRBJ1-5	.	TRBV7-2	ASTLNRDSNQPQH
TRBJ2-3	TRBD2	TRBV3-1/TRBV3-2	ASSHRKRGGTDTQY
TRBJ1-1	.	TRBV7-3	ASSLLGQYTEAF